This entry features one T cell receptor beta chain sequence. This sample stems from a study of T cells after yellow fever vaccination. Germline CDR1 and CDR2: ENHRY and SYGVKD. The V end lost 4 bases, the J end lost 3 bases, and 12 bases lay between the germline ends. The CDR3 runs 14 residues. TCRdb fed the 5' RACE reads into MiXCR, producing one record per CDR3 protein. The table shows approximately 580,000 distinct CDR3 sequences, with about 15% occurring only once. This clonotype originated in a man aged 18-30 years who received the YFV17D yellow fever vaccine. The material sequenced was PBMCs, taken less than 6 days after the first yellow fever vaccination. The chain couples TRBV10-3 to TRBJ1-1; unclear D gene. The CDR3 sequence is CAISGYDSDTEAFF. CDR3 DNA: TGTGCCATCAGTGGCTACGATTCGGACACTGAAGCTTTCTTT.